Shown below are 4 T cell receptor beta chains from a single sample sequenced in a study of OX40 agonist ivuxolimab in advanced cancers. Generated by immunoSEQ multiplex PCR, the TCRdb table keeps only in-frame clones and is missing some. There are tens of thousands of clones in the sample; 80% to 90% occur only once, and roughly an eighth lies in the top ten. The sequenced sample was CD4+ or CD8+ T cells sorted from blood, obtained in a trial of the OX40 agonist ivuxolimab. The receptors originated from an adult with an advanced solid tumor such as melanoma, head and neck, liver or kidney cancer.

V and J are TRBV11-2 and TRBJ1-1; 10 nucleotides match TRBD1. CDR3 size: 14 residues. Trimming cost V 5 bases and J 4 bases; bases outside gene matches: 4. The germline V gene encodes CDR1 SGHAT and CDR2 FQNNGV. The CDR3 reads CASSTRQGATEAFF. The CDR3 DNA reads as TGTGCCAGCAGCACGCGACAGGGGGCCACTGAAGCTTTCTTT.

This chain links TRBV9 with TRBJ1-2, with 7 bases fitting TRBD1. This CDR3 has 14 residues. Germline CDR1 SGDLS, CDR2 YYNGEE. The V and J ends lost 3 bases and 0 bases, in that order; junction bases with no gene match: 2. CDR3 in amino acids: CASSGTGSNYGYTF. The CDR3, as DNA: TGTGCCAGCAGCGGGACAGGCTCTAACTATGGCTACACCTTC.

The chain joins TRBV7-2 to TRBJ1-3; no clear D gene. The CDR3 extends over 15 amino acids. Deletions cut 1 base from V and 0 bases from J, with 7 bases between. Germline V gives CDR1 SGHTA, CDR2 FQGNSA. The CDR3 here is CASSLGVTSGNTIYF. CDR3 DNA: TGTGCCAGCAGCTTAGGGGTAACCTCTGGAAACACCATATATTTT.

As regards this clone: One end of the junction is discordant with germline, which a read error may explain. The genes are TRBV7-2 and TRBJ1-2; TRBD1 agrees at 7 bases. The length of the CDR3 is 16 residues. Germline V CDR1 and CDR2: SGHTA, FQGNSA. The CDR3 coding sequence is TGTGCCAGCAGCTTCGAGACAGGGCTCCCATACTATGGCCACACCTTC. This codes for CASSFETGLPYYGHTF.